The rows below give T cell receptor beta chains drawn from one sample of a study of prognosis after radiotherapy for stage I lung cancer. TCRdb reanalysed the multiplex PCR reads using MiXCR and keeps one entry per CDR3 protein. The table records about 12,000 distinct CDR3 sequences, roughly 50% of them present only once. Specimen: PBMCs, collected before or after stereotactic body radiation therapy (not recorded which). Every receptor here comes from a donor over 45 with non-small cell lung cancer. Both conserved end residues are part of each CDR3. A D gene is named only where the DNA matches it firmly. Some rows mark clone size as missing; the rest say once, few, many or name a class of expanded clone.

clone_size | j_call | v_call | d_call | cdr3_nt | cdr3_aa
many | TRBJ1-1 | TRBV29-1 | TRBD1 | TGCAGCGTCGGGGGACAGGACTTAAACACTGAAGCTTTCTTT | CSVGGQDLNTEAFF
medium-sized | TRBJ2-3 | TRBV6-8 | . | TGTGCCAGCAGGGTGGGGGATACGCAGTATTTT | CASRVGDTQYF
medium-sized | TRBJ2-3 | TRBV18 | TRBD1 | TGTGCCAGCTCACCATGGCAGGGGGCTACAGATACGCAGTATTTT | CASSPWQGATDTQYF
many | TRBJ1-5 | TRBV20-1 | . | TGCAGTGCTAGGATCACGGGGGAACAGCCCCAGCATTTT | CSARITGEQPQHF
. | TRBJ2-2 | TRBV7-3 | . | TGTGCCAGCAGCGCAACGTTAGGGATGGGCGGGGAGCTGTTTTTT | CASSATLGMGGELFF
once | TRBJ2-1 | TRBV7-9 | . | TGTGCCAGCTTTAGGTTTGGAAAAACGGAGAAAAACAATGAGCAGTTCTTC | CASFRFGKTEKNNEQFF
. | TRBJ2-1 | TRBV2 | TRBD2 | TGTGCCAGCAGCGGGAGGGCCAGGTGGAACAATGAGCAGTTCTTC | CASSGRARWNNEQFF
. | TRBJ2-7 | TRBV28 | . | TGTGCCAGCAGTCGCTACTACGAGCAGTACTTC | CASSRYYEQYF
many | TRBJ1-3 | TRBV10-3 | . | TGTGCCATCAGGGAGGGTGGAGGGATCATCTCTGGAAACACCATATATTTT | CAIREGGGIISGNTIYF
medium-sized | TRBJ1-2 | TRBV24-1 | . | TGTGCCACCAGTGACTCAGGACCGAACTATGGCTACACCTTC | CATSDSGPNYGYTF
many | TRBJ1-1 | TRBV10-3 | . | TGTGCCATCAGTACAGGGCAGGGAACTGAAGCTTTCTTT | CAISTGQGTEAFF
. | TRBJ2-7 | TRBV4-2 | TRBD2 | TGTGCCAGCAGCCAAGCTATCGGGAGGGCAGAGTACGAGCAGTACTTC | CASSQAIGRAEYEQYF
. | TRBJ2-7 | TRBV27 | TRBD1 | TGTGCCAGCAGTTTAGGGGACAGGTCGCTGAACTACGAGCAGTACTTC | CASSLGDRSLNYEQYF
. | TRBJ1-5 | TRBV30 | . | TGTGCCTGGAGTACAGGACAGAGCAATCAGCCCCAGCATTTT | CAWSTGQSNQPQHF
few | TRBJ1-2 | TRBV6-2/TRBV6-3 | TRBD1 | TGTGCCAGCAGCCTACAGGGGGTAGCAAGAGCAGGAGGCTACACCTTC | CASSLQGVARAGGYTF
. | TRBJ2-6 | TRBV24-1 | . | TGTGCCACCAGCCGGACAGAAAACTCCTTGGCCAACGTCCTGACTTTC | CATSRTENSLANVLTF
. | TRBJ2-7 | TRBV20-1 | . | TGCAGTTCTAGAGATCTTCAAACCGTGTGTGAGCAGTACTTC | CSSRDLQTVCEQYF
. | TRBJ1-2 | TRBV20-1 | . | TGCAGTGCAACTCGGGGGGGGCATAGCTATGGCTACACCTTC | CSATRGGHSYGYTF
. | TRBJ1-6 | TRBV6-2/TRBV6-3 | . | TGTGCCAGCAGGGGGCAGGGAGGCCTATCACCCTTCCACTTT | CASRGQGGLSPFHF
. | TRBJ2-7 | TRBV20-1 | TRBD2 | TGCAGTGCTATGGGACTAGCGGGTTACGAGCAGTACTTC | CSAMGLAGYEQYF
. | TRBJ2-6 | TRBV24-1 | . | TGTGCCACCAGTGATCAGTCCGGCGGGGCCAACGTCCTGACTTTC | CATSDQSGGANVLTF
many | TRBJ1-1 | TRBV14 | TRBD1 | TGTGCCAGCAGCTCACAGGGGCTCACTGAAGCTTTCTTT | CASSSQGLTEAFF
. | TRBJ1-1 | TRBV28 | . | TGTGCCAGCAATATTGCCCTGGGGGGTGTCACTGAAGCTTTCTTT | CASNIALGGVTEAFF
. | TRBJ2-5 | TRBV20-1 | . | TGCATTGCTAGAGCCACGGGTGGGTTTACCCAAGAGACCCAGTACTTC | CIARATGGFTQETQYF
. | TRBJ1-5 | TRBV19 | . | TGTGCCAGTAGTATCTGGCAGGGTCAGCCCCAGCATTTT | CASSIWQGQPQHF
. | TRBJ1-2 | TRBV11-3 | . | TGTGCCAGCAGCTTCTCCAGGGTCAATGGCTACACCTTC | CASSFSRVNGYTF